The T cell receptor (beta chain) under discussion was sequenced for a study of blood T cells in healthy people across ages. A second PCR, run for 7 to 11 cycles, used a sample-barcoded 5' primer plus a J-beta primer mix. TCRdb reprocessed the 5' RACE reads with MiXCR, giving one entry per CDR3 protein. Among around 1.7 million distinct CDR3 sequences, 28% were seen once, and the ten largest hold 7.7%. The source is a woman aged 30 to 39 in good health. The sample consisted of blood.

This CDR3 reads CASSLAGGAHEQFF. CDR3 nucleotide sequence: TGTGCCAGCAGTCTAGCGGGGGGGGCCCATGAGCAGTTCTTC. This rearrangement joins TRBV7-2 to TRBJ2-1, with 12 bases lining up with TRBD2. Germline V gives CDR1 SGHTA, CDR2 FQGNSA. V was pared by 6 bases and J by 8 bases, with 5 bases of the junction left unmatched. This CDR3 region has 14 residues.